This passage covers 3 T cell receptor beta chains from one sample sequenced in a study of T cells after somatic rescue of genetic block. Sequenced by immunoSEQ multiplex PCR; TCRdb stores in-frame clones only, minus some. The sample contains about 72,000 clones, under 95% of which appear only once. Sequenced input: peripheral blood mononuclear cells (PBMCs). These TCRs come from a man in his thirties or forties.

The chain carries TRBV9 and TRBJ2-2; TRBD1 matches at 7 bases. The CDR3 consists of 16 residues. V dropped 4 bases and J dropped 5; count of bases not matched to a gene: 11. Germline V CDR1 and CDR2: SGDLS, YYNGEE. The CDR3: CASSTRQGGLTGELFF. Here the CDR3 DNA reads TGTGCCAGCAGCACCAGACAGGGCGGGTTAACCGGGGAGCTGTTTTTT.

The gene calls are TRBV4-1 and TRBJ1-6; perhaps TRBD1 as D (6 bases). Germline loops: CDR1 MGHRA, CDR2 YSYEKL. V shed 3 bases and J shed 7 bases, with 16 bases lying between them. This CDR3 has 16 amino acids. CDR3 loop: CASSQAVGTRNSPLHF. CDR3 bases: TGCGCCAGCAGCCAGGCCGTGGGGACAAGGAATTCACCCCTCCACTTT.

The chain recombines TRBV2 with TRBJ2-5, with D maybe TRBD2 (6 bases). This CDR3 spans 13 amino acids. The V gene's germline CDR1 is SNHLY and CDR2 FYNNEI. V was trimmed by 6 bases and J by 6 bases, leaving 14 bases between them. The CDR3 DNA follows: TGTGCCAGCAGCCGACTAGTCAGACAGACCCAGTACTTC. Translated, it gives CASSRLVRQTQYF.